The clone carrying this T cell receptor beta chain was seen only a few times. Its specificity is unknown. V lost 5 bases, J lost 7 bases, and 5 bases stayed unmatched. Looked up from germline, CDR1 is SGHVS and CDR2 is FNYEAQ. The CDR3 is 15 amino acids. The data belong to a study of early T cells in non-severe SARS-CoV-2 infection. Each single cDNA molecule received a unique molecular identifier. From the 5' RACE reads, TCRdb called clonotypes with MiXCR, one entry per CDR3 protein. The sample lists about 77,000 distinct CDR3 sequences, around 16% occurring once. Study-wide results and limits: Clonotype matching in VDJdb favored anti-spike CD8 responses and did not capture private and CD4 specificities.

The TCR sequence derives from an adult who was a healthcare worker with PCR-confirmed SARS-CoV-2 infection or an uninfected control (not recorded which). The sequenced sample consisted of whole blood. V is TRBV7-6 and J is TRBJ2-3, with 14 bases that match TRBD2. CDR3 DNA: TGTGCCAGCAGCCCCGGGACTAGCGGGAGAAATACGCAGTATTTT. Its protein product is CASSPGTSGRNTQYF.